Below, 29 T cell receptor beta chains from the same sample are listed, as sequenced in a study of blood T cell repertoires in COVID-19. Repertoires were generated with immunoSEQ multiplex PCR, while TCRdb's copy carries only in-frame clones and drops some. The sample holds 360,000 or so clones; 87% are singletons and the top ten take about 3%. Sequencing input: PBMCs or T cells enriched from blood (not recorded which). Receptors originate from a woman aged 25-40 years who had recovered from COVID-19.

As regards this clone: Other DNA variants within this sample encode the same CDR3. V gene TRBV18 combines with J gene TRBJ1-4, with 8 bases that match TRBD1. The ends lost 3 bases at V and 6 bases at J; junction bases unmatched: 3. The V gene's germline CDR1 is KGHSH and CDR2 LQKENI. The CDR3 has 14 amino acids. CDR3 nucleotide sequence: TGTGCCAGCTCACCGCAGGACAGGGATGAAAAACTGTTTTTT. Protein product: CASSPQDRDEKLFF.

This clone was counted once. The chain links TRBV7-2 to TRBJ2-1; TRBD2 is a possible D gene (6 bases). The CDR3 runs 12 residues. V gave up 1 base and J gave up 9 bases, with 7 bases separating them. The germline CDR1 and CDR2 sequences are SGHTA and FQGNSA. CDR3 sequence: CASSLDGGEQFF. CDR3 DNA: TGTGCCAGCAGCTTAGACGGGGGTGAGCAGTTCTTC. Full variable domain (remainder filled in from reference TRBV7-2 and TRBJ2-1): GAGVSQSPSNKVTEKGKDVELRCDPISGHTALYWYRQSLGQGLEFLIYFQGNSAPDKSGLPSDRFSAERTGGSVSTLTIQRTQQEDSAVYLCASSLDGGEQFFGPGTRLTVL.

J is TRBJ2-3 and V is TRBV19, with D hard to call. This CDR3 is built from 14 residues. Germline V gene sequence: CDR1 LNHDA, CDR2 SQIVND (reference sequence). V lost 5 bases and J lost 4, with 13 bases in between. CDR3 in DNA: TGTGCCAGTAGTCTGTCCGGGTATCCAGATACGCAGTATTTT. Protein sequence: CASSLSGYPDTQYF.

This rearrangement joins TRBV20-1 to TRBJ2-3; D is ambiguous. The CDR3 runs to 11 residues. Trimming removed 6 bases from V and 5 bases from J, with 9 bases in between. Germline-derived CDR1 and CDR2 are DFQATT and SNEGSKA (reference sequence). The CDR3 bases are TGCAGTGCCCAGTGGCTAGATACGCAGTATTTT. This translates into CSAQWLDTQYF.

The chain couples TRBV28 to TRBJ2-7; 8 bases are shared with TRBD1. V lost 3 bases, J lost 0 bases, and 7 bases stayed unmatched. Germline values: CDR1 MDHEN, CDR2 SYDVKM. This CDR3 contains 16 residues. The CDR3 reads CASSFPPTGASYEQYF. For the CDR3, the DNA is TGTGCCAGCAGTTTTCCCCCGACAGGGGCCTCCTACGAGCAGTACTTC.

The DNA of the CDR3 is TGTGCCAGCAGCTGGGGCAGGGATAATCAGCCCCAGCATTTT. Translating gives CASSWGRDNQPQHF. The chain couples TRBV6-2 or TRBV6-3 to TRBJ1-5; D might be TRBD1 (5 bases). Germline V gene data show CDR1 as MNHEY and CDR2 as SVGEGT. V lost 6 bases, J lost 4 bases, and 13 bases lay in between. The length of the CDR3 is 14 residues.

This rearrangement joins TRBV7-8 to TRBJ2-7; 8 bases agree with TRBD1. Germline CDR1 is SGHVS and CDR2 is FQNEAQ. Losses at the gene ends were 1 base for V and 4 bases for J; bases not matched to a gene: 6. The CDR3 totals 15 residues. CDR3 sequence: CASSLGTGNIYEQYF. CDR3 in DNA: TGTGCCAGCAGCTTAGGGACAGGGAATATTTACGAGCAGTACTTC.

The chain combines TRBV9 with TRBJ2-7, with 8 positions matching TRBD2. The length of the CDR3 is 15 residues. V lost 1 base and J lost 6; bases outside the gene matches: 9. Germline V CDR1 and CDR2: SGDLS, YYNGEE. The DNA of the CDR3 is TGTGCCAGCAGCGTAATAGGCGGGGGGATTCGCGAGCAGTACTTC. It translates to CASSVIGGGIREQYF.

The chain is built from TRBV21-1 and TRBJ2-5; no DNA check was done on the table's D call, TRBD2. TRBV21-1 constitutes a pseudogene. There are 15 residues in the CDR3. The CDR3 protein is CATLAQETSGETQYF. CDR3 nucleotides: TGTGCCACCCTTGCCCAAGAAACTAGCGGAGAGACCCAGTACTTC.

V gene TRBV6-5 combines with J gene TRBJ2-7; 9 nucleotides align to TRBD2. CDR1 is MNHEY and CDR2 is SVGAGI in the germline V gene. There are 14 residues in the CDR3. V shed 7 bases and J 1 base; nucleotides not matched to a gene: 5. The CDR3 DNA sequence: TGTGCCAGCAAGACTAGCGGAGTGTCCTACGAGCAGTACTTC. Translating it yields CASKTSGVSYEQYF.

The chain joins TRBV7-9 to TRBJ1-2; TRBD1 matches at 9 bases. The CDR3 loop spans 16 amino acids. From germline, CDR1 is SEHNR and CDR2 FQNEAQ (reference sequence). V dropped 4 bases and J dropped 4; count of bases not matched to a gene: 10. DNA for the CDR3: TGTGCCAGCAGCTACCCGGGACAGGGAAGGGGCTATGGCTACACCTTC. It translates to CASSYPGQGRGYGYTF.

This clone was detected once. The chain couples TRBV18 to TRBJ1-5; perhaps TRBD1 as D (5 bases). CDR3 length: 15 residues. Trimming stripped 2 bases from V and 8 bases from J, with 16 bases between. The germline V gene has CDR1 KGHSH and CDR2 LQKENI. The CDR3 DNA follows: TGTGCCAGCTCACCATTTGACAGCCTCATGGAGCCCCAGCATTTT. It yields the protein CASSPFDSLMEPQHF.

Written as DNA, the CDR3 is TGTGCCAGCAGCTTAACAGGGTGGGCGGGCTACACCTTC. Encoded protein: CASSLTGWAGYTF. This rearrangement joins TRBV7-6 to TRBJ1-2; tentatively, D is TRBD1 (6 bases). Germline V gene data show CDR1 as SGHVS and CDR2 as FNYEAQ. Trimming pared 2 bases from V and 8 bases from J, leaving 12 bases between. The CDR3 sequence is 13 residues long.

This clone was picked up one time. This sequence joins TRBV7-8 and TRBJ2-5; D possibly matches TRBD1 or TRBD2 (6 bases each). This CDR3 region has 15 residues. The germline V gene has CDR1 SGHVS and CDR2 FQNEAQ. With 5 bases removed from V and 4 bases from J, the gap between germline ends came to 17 bases. The CDR3 sequence is CASSIGGTKLETQYF. The CDR3, as DNA: TGTGCCAGCAGCATAGGAGGGACAAAGTTAGAGACCCAGTACTTC.

The J gene is TRBJ1-2, the V gene TRBV10-2; D is unresolved. Germline CDR1 WSHSY, CDR2 SAAADI. The CDR3 spans 13 residues. Trimming pared 0 bases from V and 8 bases from J, leaving 10 bases between. CDR3 sequence: CASSESTGRGYTF. In DNA, the CDR3 is TGCGCCAGCAGTGAGTCAACGGGTCGCGGCTACACCTTC.

V and J are TRBV19 and TRBJ1-1, with a possible D match to TRBD1 (5 bases). The CDR3 has 14 amino acids. Germline V gene data show CDR1 as LNHDA and CDR2 as SQIVND (reference sequence). V lost 7 bases, J lost 1 base, and 13 bases lay in between. The CDR3 region has the DNA TGTGCCAGTACCTCGGGGGGGAGGAACACTGAAGCTTTCTTT. This codes for CASTSGGRNTEAFF.

The chain uses TRBV4-2 and TRBJ2-2; 7 positions agree with TRBD1. The CDR3 has 14 amino acids. Losses at the gene ends were 6 bases for V and 4 bases for J; bases not matched to a gene: 5. Germline values: CDR1 LGHNA, CDR2 YNFKEQ. The CDR3 region has the DNA TGTGCCAGCAGGCAACAGGGGTTCACCGGGGAGCTGTTTTTT. Its translation is CASRQQGFTGELFF.

This clone occurred a few times. The chain links TRBV11-2 to TRBJ2-2; 7 bases match TRBD1. Germline assignment: CDR1 SGHAT and CDR2 FQNNGV. V lost 1 base to trimming and J lost 7 bases; unmatched junction nucleotides: 9. The CDR3 is 16 residues long. CDR3 nucleotides: TGTGCCAGCAGCTTAGTAGGGGGCGCGCTTAGCGGGGAGCTGTTTTTT. Translation: CASSLVGGALSGELFF. The full variable domain, its missing parts supplied by reference TRBV11-2 and TRBJ2-2, is EAGVAQSPRYKIIEKRQSVAFWCNPISGHATLYWYQQILGQGPKLLIQFQNNGVVDDSQLPKDRFSAERLKGVDSTLKIQPAKLEDSAVYLCASSLVGGALSGELFFGEGSRLTVL.

The chain combines TRBV7-6 with TRBJ1-2; no definite D call. The CDR3 extends over 14 amino acids. Germline CDR1 is SGHVS and CDR2 is FNYEAQ. Trimming removed 5 bases from V and 5 bases from J, with 15 bases in between. CDR3 protein: CASSLEPGAYGYTF. CDR3 nucleotides: TGTGCCAGCAGCCTTGAGCCGGGTGCGTATGGCTACACCTTC. The full variable domain, completed using reference TRBV7-6 and TRBJ1-2, is GAGVSQSPRYKVTKRGQDVALRCDPISGHVSLYWYRQALGQGPEFLTYFNYEAQQDKSGLPNDRFSAERPEGSISTLTIQRTEQRDSAMYRCASSLEPGAYGYTFGSGTRLTVV.

The chain joins TRBV2 to TRBJ1-3; 7 bases are shared with TRBD1. Per the germline V gene, CDR1 is SNHLY and CDR2 is FYNNEI. V lost 1 base and J lost 4; bases outside the gene matches: 4. The CDR3 has 15 amino acids. As DNA, the CDR3 is TGTGCCAGCAGTGAAGTCCCGGGACAGGGAAACACCATATATTTT. It codes for CASSEVPGQGNTIYF.

The sample holds one count of this clone. The chain has TRBV6-6 and TRBJ1-1; tentatively, D is TRBD1 (6 bases). The V gene's germline CDR1 is MNHNY and CDR2 SVGAGI (reference sequence). Trimming took off 5 bases at V and 0 bases at J, with 10 bases between the two ends. The CDR3 has 14 amino acids. For the CDR3, the DNA is TGTGCCAGCAGTGCCCAGGGGATGAACACTGAAGCTTTCTTT. It is translated as CASSAQGMNTEAFF.

CDR3 amino acids: CASTLRGLGNTIYF. The CDR3 nucleotides are TGTGCCAGCACCCTCAGGGGGCTAGGAAACACCATATATTTT. The chain uses TRBV3-1 (or the pseudogene TRBV3-2) and TRBJ1-3, with 8 positions matching TRBD1. The CDR3 has 14 residues. Germline V gives CDR1 LGHDT, CDR2 YNNKEL (reference sequence). V was clipped by 7 bases and J by 4 bases; unmatched bases: 6.

CDR3 sequence reads: CATSGRQRSNTEAFF. DNA for the CDR3: TGTGCCACCAGCGGAAGACAGAGGTCAAACACTGAAGCTTTCTTT. The chain carries TRBV15 and TRBJ1-1, with D maybe TRBD1 (5 bases). CDR1 and CDR2 from the germline V gene are LNHNV and YYDKDF (reference sequence). Trimming left V 5 bases short and J 2 bases short, with 15 bases between. This CDR3 is built from 15 residues.

The chain combines TRBV7-9 with TRBJ2-4; D is possibly TRBD1 (8 bases). The CDR3 extends over 14 amino acids. V lost 5 bases and J lost 6, with 14 bases in between. Per germline, CDR1 SEHNR and CDR2 FQNEAQ (reference sequence). The CDR3 sequence: CASSVYRGGNIQYF. The CDR3 nucleotides read TGTGCCAGCAGCGTTTACAGGGGGGGAAACATTCAGTACTTC. Together with reference TRBV7-9 and TRBJ2-4, the CDR3 gives the full variable domain: DTGVSQNPRHKITKRGQNVTFRCDPISEHNRLYWYRQTLGQGPEFLTYFQNEAQLEKSRLLSDRFSAERPKGSFSTLEIQRTEQGDSAMYLCASSVYRGGNIQYFGAGTRLSVL.

The chain links TRBV5-1 to TRBJ1-3; possible D gene TRBD1, 6 bases. Germline-derived CDR1 and CDR2 are SGHRS and YFSETQ. V was pared by 1 base and J by 4 bases, with 18 bases between. The CDR3 is 17 amino acids. This CDR3 reads CASSLQLQGSTGNTIYF. CDR3 nucleotides: TGCGCCAGCAGCTTGCAACTACAGGGATCGACGGGAAACACCATATATTTT. The whole variable domain, filled in from reference TRBV5-1 and TRBJ1-3, reads KAGVTQTPRYLIKTRGQQVTLSCSPISGHRSVSWYQQTPGQGLQFLFEYFSETQRNKGNFPGRFSGRQFSNSRSEMNVSTLELGDSALYLCASSLQLQGSTGNTIYFGEGSWLTVV.

The chain couples TRBV5-5 to TRBJ2-1; 9 nucleotides match TRBD1. The germline V gene encodes CDR1 SGHKS and CDR2 YYEKEE (reference sequence). V lost 2 bases to trimming and J lost 12 bases; unmatched junction nucleotides: 3. The CDR3 is made up of 12 amino acids. CDR3 loop: CASSLQGARQFF. The CDR3 coding sequence is TGTGCCAGCAGCTTACAGGGGGCGAGGCAGTTCTTC.

The chain uses TRBV11-3 and TRBJ2-1; D might be TRBD1 (5 bases). V was shortened by 2 bases and J by 3 bases, with 11 bases between the two germline ends. The CDR3 is 15 amino acids. CDR1 is SGHNT and CDR2 is YENEEA in the germline V gene. CDR3 in amino acids: CASSLSGIFYNEQFF. DNA of the CDR3: TGTGCCAGCAGCTTATCAGGGATCTTCTACAATGAGCAGTTCTTC.

The chain links TRBV13 to TRBJ2-7, with 9 bases fitting TRBD2. The V segment lost 1 base and the J segment 3 bases; nucleotides outside the gene matches: 7. The CDR3 is made up of 16 amino acids. Germline V gives CDR1 PRHDT, CDR2 FYEKMQ (reference sequence). This CDR3 reads CASSLVAGAGFYEQYF. In nucleotides, the CDR3 is TGTGCCAGCAGCTTAGTAGCGGGGGCGGGATTCTACGAGCAGTACTTC.

This chain uses TRBV7-3 with TRBJ1-1; 9 bases fit TRBD1. The CDR3 has 20 residues. Germline V lookup: CDR1 SGHTA, CDR2 FQGTGA. Trimming at V came to 0 bases and at J to 0 bases, leaving 14 bases not matched to a gene. The DNA for the CDR3 is TGTGCCAGCAGCTTAACACCATCGGGGACAGGGCTTATCATGAACACTGAAGCTTTCTTT. Encoded protein: CASSLTPSGTGLIMNTEAFF.